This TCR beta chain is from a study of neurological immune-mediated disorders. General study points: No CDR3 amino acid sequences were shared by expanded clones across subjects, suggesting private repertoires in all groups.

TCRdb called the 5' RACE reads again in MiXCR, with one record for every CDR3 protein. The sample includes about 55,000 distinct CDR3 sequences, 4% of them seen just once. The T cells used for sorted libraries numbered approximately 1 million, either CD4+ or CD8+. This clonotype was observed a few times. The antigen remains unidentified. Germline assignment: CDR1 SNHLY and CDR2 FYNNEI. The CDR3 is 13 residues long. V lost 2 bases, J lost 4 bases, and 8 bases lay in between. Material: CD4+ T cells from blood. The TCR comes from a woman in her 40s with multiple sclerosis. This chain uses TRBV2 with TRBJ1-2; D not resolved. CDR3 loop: CASSEIGRYGYTF. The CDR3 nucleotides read TGTGCCAGCAGTGAAATAGGGCGCTATGGCTACACCTTC.